This T cell receptor (beta chain) was retrieved from a study of beta chain features in type 1 diabetes. Overall study: Examined across all samples were roughly 100 million sorted cells.

Of the isolated RNA, all was reverse transcribed, and so the sequenced material was expressed TCRB transcripts. Some clones are missing from TCRdb's copy, which holds only in-frame ones; the method was immunoSEQ multiplex PCR. This sample has some 150,000 clones; about 9.7% occur once, and the top ten carry about 0.6%. The V and J ends lost 5 bases and 1 base, in that order; junction bases with no gene match: 7. The CDR3 has 15 amino acids. Germline V gene sequence: CDR1 LNHDA, CDR2 SQIVND (reference sequence). The chain uses TRBV19 and TRBJ1-1; 7 bases align to TRBD1. The source is a middle-aged woman in good health. The sequencing input was central memory CD4+ T cells from blood. The CDR3 DNA reads as TGTGCCAGTAGTCCAGCCGGGACAGAGAACACTGAAGCTTTCTTT. This translates into CASSPAGTENTEAFF.